This TCR beta chain was retrieved from a study of fetal regulatory T cell absence and autoimmunity. Sequencing was at survey level. Data came from immunoSEQ multiplex PCR; TCRdb stores just in-frame clones and leaves some out. The sample has some 87,000 clones, 72% seen once; the top ten hold 1.5% to 2.5%. Overall study findings and caveats: Pancreas and cord blood did not differ much in TRB family usage. Oligoclonal TCR enrichment in pancreas over cord blood reached over 90-fold for some clones.

Trimming removed 0 bases from V and 0 bases from J, with 1 base in between. The CDR3 contains 13 residues. Per germline, CDR1 LGHNA and CDR2 YSLEER. Note on this clone: The antigen is unknown.

V gene TRBV4-3 combines with J gene TRBJ2-3, with D unclear. This clonotype was obtained from a male donor with IPEX syndrome. Material: pancreas tissue. The CDR3 protein is CASSQDSTDTQYF. The CDR3 nucleotides read TGCGCCAGCAGCCAAGACAGCACAGATACGCAGTATTTT.